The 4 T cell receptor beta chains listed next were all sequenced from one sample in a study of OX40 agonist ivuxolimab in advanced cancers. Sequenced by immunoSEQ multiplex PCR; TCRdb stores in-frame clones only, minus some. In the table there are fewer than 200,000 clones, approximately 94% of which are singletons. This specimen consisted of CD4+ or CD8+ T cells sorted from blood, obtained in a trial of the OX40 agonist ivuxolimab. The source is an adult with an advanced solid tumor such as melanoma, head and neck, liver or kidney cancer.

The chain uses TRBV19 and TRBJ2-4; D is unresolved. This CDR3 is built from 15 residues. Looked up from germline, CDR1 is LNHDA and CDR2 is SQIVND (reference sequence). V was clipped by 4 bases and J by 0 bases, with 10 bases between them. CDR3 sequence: CASSTLDVAKNIQYF. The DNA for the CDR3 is TGTGCCAGTAGTACGCTAGACGTAGCCAAAAACATTCAGTACTTC.

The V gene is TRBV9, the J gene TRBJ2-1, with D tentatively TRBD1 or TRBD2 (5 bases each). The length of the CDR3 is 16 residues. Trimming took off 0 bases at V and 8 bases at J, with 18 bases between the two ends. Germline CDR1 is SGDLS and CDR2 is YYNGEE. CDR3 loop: CASSVVGTSRGDEQFF. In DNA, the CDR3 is TGTGCCAGCAGCGTAGTAGGGACGTCGCGTGGGGATGAGCAGTTCTTC. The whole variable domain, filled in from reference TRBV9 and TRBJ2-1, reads DSGVTQTPKHLITATGQRVTLRCSPRSGDLSVYWYQQSLDQGLQFLIQYYNGEERAKGNILERFSAQQFPDLHSELNLSSLELGDSALYFCASSVVGTSRGDEQFFGPGTRLTVL.

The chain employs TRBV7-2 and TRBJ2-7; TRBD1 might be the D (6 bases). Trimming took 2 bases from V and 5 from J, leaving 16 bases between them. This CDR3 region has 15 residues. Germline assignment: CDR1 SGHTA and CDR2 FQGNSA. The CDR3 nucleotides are TGTGCCAGCAGCTTACTTGGGAACAGGGTGCACGAGCAGTACTTC. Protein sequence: CASSLLGNRVHEQYF.

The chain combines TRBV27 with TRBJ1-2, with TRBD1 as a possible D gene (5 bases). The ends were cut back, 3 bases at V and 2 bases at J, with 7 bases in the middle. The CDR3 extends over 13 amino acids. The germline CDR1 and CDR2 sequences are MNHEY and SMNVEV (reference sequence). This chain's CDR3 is CASSFRANYGYTF. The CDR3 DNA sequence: TGTGCCAGCAGTTTCAGGGCCAACTATGGCTACACCTTC.